The 22 T cell receptor beta chains below all came from one sample that was sequenced in a study of CD8+CD57+ T cells in acquired aplastic anemia. The template for TCR beta VDJ and CDR3 sequence profiling was genomic DNA. MiXCR was run by TCRdb on the reads, yielding one entry per CDR3 protein. This table holds 150,000 to 200,000 distinct CDR3 sequences, 64% found once. The sample was sorted CD4+, CD8+, or CD8+CD57+ T cells (not recorded which) from PBMCs. The source of these receptors is a human donor with severe aplastic anemia or a healthy control (not recorded which).

The chain has TRBV10-3 and TRBJ2-7; TRBD1 is a possible D gene (7 bases). V shed 8 bases and J shed 7 bases, with 15 bases lying between them. The CDR3 sequence is 12 residues long. Per the germline V gene, CDR1 is ENHRY and CDR2 is SYGVKD. The CDR3 spells CAIDEGAGEQYF. The CDR3 nucleotides read TGTGCCATCGATGAGGGGGCGGGAGAGCAGTACTTC.

This clonotype was observed a handful of times. The J gene is TRBJ2-2, the V gene TRBV7-9; D call uncertain. The germline V and J ends were trimmed by 6 bases and 5 bases, with 10 bases remaining between them. The germline gives CDR1 SEHNR, CDR2 FQNEAQ (reference sequence). There are 13 residues in the CDR3. This CDR3 reads CASRRDLTGELFF. The CDR3 DNA sequence: TGTGCCAGCAGGCGTGATCTTACCGGGGAGCTGTTTTTT.

The genes are TRBV11-3 and TRBJ2-7, with 8 positions matching TRBD1. Germline V gene sequence: CDR1 SGHNT, CDR2 YENEEA. The V and J ends lost 7 bases and 2 bases, in that order; junction bases with no gene match: 10. The CDR3 runs 15 residues. The DNA for the CDR3 is TGTGCCAGCACCCCACCGGGACAGGACGCCTACGAGCAGTACTTC. It yields the protein CASTPPGQDAYEQYF.

The genes are TRBV2 and TRBJ1-2; D not resolved. The CDR3 covers 10 residues. Germline assignment: CDR1 SNHLY and CDR2 FYNNEI. Trimming cost V 3 bases and J 7 bases, with 3 bases left between them. DNA of the CDR3: TGTGCCAGCAGTGACCCTGGCTACACCTTC. Translation: CASSDPGYTF.

This clonotype was seen repeatedly, ten times or more. The J gene is TRBJ2-3, the V gene TRBV9; 8 bases fit TRBD2. In germline, CDR1 is SGDLS, CDR2 YYNGEE. The CDR3 totals 16 residues. V trimming: 2 bases; J trimming: 2 bases; junction bases outside the gene matches: 7. CDR3 DNA: TGTGCCAGCAGCGTTACCCGGGGGGGCTACACAGATACGCAGTATTTT. As protein: CASSVTRGGYTDTQYF.

This rearrangement joins TRBV5-1 to TRBJ1-2; D is undetermined. CDR1 and CDR2 (germline): SGHRS, YFSETQ. V dropped 7 bases and J dropped 7 bases, with 17 bases sitting between them. The CDR3 is made up of 13 amino acids. The CDR3 DNA reads TGCGCCAGCGCCCTGGAGCAAGTTGGTGGCTACACCTTC. Protein product: CASALEQVGGYTF.

V usage is TRBV19 and J usage is TRBJ1-3; D unresolved. In germline, CDR1 is LNHDA, CDR2 SQIVND (reference sequence). The CDR3 loop spans 13 amino acids. Trimming took off 6 bases at V and 0 bases at J, with 6 bases between the two ends. DNA of the CDR3: TGTGCCAGTAGCCGGATCTCTGGAAACACCATATATTTT. Amino acids: CASSRISGNTIYF.

V usage is TRBV7-9 and J usage is TRBJ1-1; D ambiguous. The ends were cut back, 4 bases at V and 1 base at J, with 10 bases in the middle. The CDR3 consists of 14 residues. Germline assignment: CDR1 SEHNR and CDR2 FQNEAQ (reference sequence). The CDR3 sequence is CASSSLTTNTEAFF. The DNA of the CDR3 is TGTGCCAGCAGCTCCTTGACTACGAACACTGAAGCTTTCTTT.

This sequence joins TRBV12-3 or TRBV12-4 and TRBJ1-1; D remains ambiguous. The CDR3 covers 14 residues. Trimming cost V 3 bases and J 4 bases, with 12 bases left between them. The CDR3 spells CASSFRPKGTEAFF. The DNA for the CDR3 is TGTGCCAGCAGTTTTAGGCCGAAGGGCACTGAAGCTTTCTTT.

In its sample, this clonotype was seen many times. The rearrangement joins TRBV25-1 to TRBJ2-3; D remains ambiguous. V shed 2 bases and J shed 2 bases, with 11 bases lying between them. CDR3 size: 15 residues. The germline V gene has CDR1 MGHDK and CDR2 SYGVNS. CDR3 protein: CASSELVGSTDTQYF. The CDR3 nucleotides read TGTGCCAGCAGTGAACTCGTGGGCTCCACAGATACGCAGTATTTT.

This clonotype was recorded many times. This chain uses TRBV7-8 with TRBJ1-2, with D perhaps TRBD1 (6 bases). The CDR3 sequence is 15 residues long. Per germline, CDR1 SGHVS and CDR2 FQNEAQ. V lost 0 bases and J 3 bases, leaving 11 bases between the germline ends. This CDR3 reads CASSLAGGGHYGYTF. CDR3 nucleotides: TGTGCCAGCAGCTTAGCAGGGGGTGGTCACTATGGCTACACCTTC.

This clonotype was recorded a few times. The rearrangement links TRBV19 to TRBJ2-1, with TRBD2 matching 11 bases. After removal of 3 bases from V and 3 bases from J, the junction contained 1 base not matched to a gene. From germline, CDR1 is LNHDA and CDR2 SQIVND (reference sequence). This CDR3 is 15 amino acids long. The CDR3 DNA follows: TGTGCCAGTAGTATGGGACTAGCGGACTACAATGAGCAGTTCTTC. This sequence encodes CASSMGLADYNEQFF.

On this clonotype: At one end the junction does not follow the germline gene, possibly because of a read error. The gene calls are TRBV9 and TRBJ1-1; D uncertain. Germline CDR1 reads SGDLS; CDR2 reads YYNGEE. The CDR3 totals 14 residues. CDR3 sequence (DNA): TGTGCCAGCAGCGATCGTGACATGAACACTGAAGCTTTCTTC. Translation gives CASSDRDMNTEAFF.

The chain employs TRBV5-1 and TRBJ1-2, with 9 bases aligning to TRBD1. CDR3 size: 19 residues. Germline CDR1 is SGHRS and CDR2 is YFSETQ. V dropped 0 bases and J dropped 5; count of bases not matched to a gene: 17. The chain's CDR3 is CASSLGPGTGLLRGYGYTF. The CDR3 DNA reads TGCGCCAGCAGCTTGGGTCCCGGGACAGGGCTTCTAAGGGGATATGGCTACACCTTC.

The chain combines TRBV7-3 with TRBJ2-1; D not certain. Germline V gives CDR1 SGHTA, CDR2 FQGTGA. This CDR3 has 14 residues. V lost 1 base, J lost 8 bases, and 12 bases lay in between. The CDR3 loop is CASSLSLSSHEQFF. CDR3 nucleotides: TGTGCCAGCAGCTTAAGTCTCAGCAGCCATGAGCAGTTCTTC. Using reference TRBV7-3 and TRBJ2-1 for the parts outside the CDR3, the full variable domain is GAGVSQTPSNKVTEKGKYVELRCDPISGHTALYWYRQSLGQGPEFLIYFQGTGAADDSGLPNDRFFAVRPEGSVSTLKIQRTERGDSAVYLCASSLSLSSHEQFFGPGTRLTVL.

The rearrangement links TRBV19 to TRBJ2-7; D possibly corresponds to TRBD1 (6 bases). Trimming shortened V by 5 bases and J by 1 base, and 12 bases separated the two germline ends. Germline V lookup: CDR1 LNHDA, CDR2 SQIVND (reference sequence). CDR3 size: 14 residues. For the CDR3, the DNA is TGTGCCAGTAGTCCTCAGACAGGATCCTACGAGCAGTACTTC. This encodes CASSPQTGSYEQYF. Looking up the rest from reference TRBV19 and TRBJ2-7 gives the full variable domain: DGGITQSPKYLFRKEGQNVTLSCEQNLNHDAMYWYRQDPGQGLRLIYYSQIVNDFQKGDIAEGYSVSREKKESFPLTVTSAQKNPTAFYLCASSPQTGSYEQYFGPGTRLTVT.

Note on this clonotype: Its ends do not fully match the called genes, so a read error is possible. This chain uses TRBV12-3 or TRBV12-4 with TRBJ1-4, with no clear D. This CDR3 is built from 16 residues. The CDR3, as DNA: TGTGCCAGCAGTTTAAAGGCGCCTGCAACTATTGAAAAACTGTTTTTT. Amino acids: CASSLKAPATIEKLFF.

There are a few counts of this clonotype. V usage is TRBV10-3 and J usage is TRBJ1-5, with D maybe TRBD1 (5 bases). Trimming took 6 bases from V and 3 from J, leaving 9 bases between them. This CDR3 is 13 amino acids long. From germline, CDR1 is ENHRY and CDR2 SYGVKD. CDR3 protein: CAIRGRVNQPQHF. The CDR3 DNA follows: TGTGCCATCAGGGGACGTGTCAATCAGCCCCAGCATTTT.

This chain joins TRBV7-3 and TRBJ2-7, with TRBD1 identical over 8 bases. J was trimmed by 0 bases and V by 2 bases; bases with no gene match: 12. Per the germline V gene, CDR1 is SGHTA and CDR2 is FQGTGA. The CDR3 spans 18 residues. The CDR3 region is CASSLGGQGLTRSYEQYF. In DNA, the CDR3 is TGTGCCAGCAGCTTAGGCGGACAGGGTTTGACCCGCTCCTACGAGCAGTACTTC.

This clonotype was counted only a few times. This chain uses TRBV7-9 with TRBJ1-1, with unresolved D. The CDR3 consists of 12 residues. From germline, CDR1 is SEHNR and CDR2 FQNEAQ (reference sequence). V dropped 6 bases and J dropped 3 bases, with 8 bases sitting between them. The CDR3 region is CASSPGYTEAFF. As DNA, the CDR3 is TGTGCCAGCAGTCCGGGATACACTGAAGCTTTCTTT.

Many counts were recorded for this clonotype. V and J are TRBV13 and TRBJ1-1; tentatively, D is TRBD1 (5 bases). The CDR3 is 12 residues long. The germline gives CDR1 PRHDT, CDR2 FYEKMQ (reference sequence). V was trimmed by 5 bases and J by 4 bases, leaving 8 bases between them. Here the CDR3 DNA reads TGTGCCAGCAGCCCAGGGTCCACTGAAGCTTTCTTT. Protein: CASSPGSTEAFF.

This clonotype was detected ten times or more. The rearrangement uses TRBV19 and TRBJ2-1; D not resolved. V lost 3 bases, J lost 7 bases, and 19 bases lay in between. Germline CDR1 LNHDA, CDR2 SQIVND (reference sequence). The length of the CDR3 is 16 residues. Here the CDR3 reads CASSIMGRSYGNEQFF. The CDR3 DNA follows: TGTGCCAGTAGTATCATGGGTCGTTCTTACGGGAATGAGCAGTTCTTC.